This TCR beta chain derives from a study of cytomegalovirus exposure and HLA in healthy donors. Study-level findings and limits: It was 160 or so TCR beta chains that were listed as cytomegalovirus-associated. As confirmed in vitro, a few CMV-associated chains were specific for CMV antigens. CMV serostatus stood as the only immune exposure information on hand. Previous analysis showed most TCR beta V segments were productive about 87% or about 30% of the time.

It was with 60 Vbeta and 13 Jbeta primers that the PCR ran. The table came from immunoSEQ multiplex PCR; TCRdb's copy has only in-frame clones and leaves some out. The sample holds 100,000 to 150,000 clones; approximately 77% are singletons and the top ten take roughly 1.8%. With respect to this clone: Its antigen is still unknown.

The TCR comes from a man aged 18 to 30 in good health and CMV-seronegative. Sequencing was carried out using PBMCs.

CDR3 nucleotide sequence: TGTGCCAGCAGTTTACAGGCTCTCGACGGAGCTTTCTTT. Encoded protein: CASSLQALDGAFF. This chain uses TRBV6-5 with TRBJ1-1; maybe TRBD1 (5 bases). The CDR3 runs to 13 residues. V lost 4 bases and J lost 10, with 16 bases in between. CDR1 and CDR2 from the germline V gene are MNHEY and SVGAGI.